The 12 T cell receptor beta chains presented below share a single source sample, sequenced in a study of blood T cell repertoires in COVID-19. Produced via immunoSEQ multiplex PCR; TCRdb's table is partial and in-frame only. The sample yields under 350,000 clones, around 89% seen once. The sequenced material came from peripheral blood. All receptors derive from a man in his forties with acute or convalescent COVID-19.

The gene calls are TRBV9 and TRBJ1-1; the match to TRBD1 covers 8 bases. CDR1 is SGDLS, CDR2 YYNGEE, per germline. This CDR3 comprises 15 residues. Trimming removed 4 bases from V and 1 base from J; junction bases left unmatched: 6. The CDR3 region has the DNA TGTGCCAGCAGCCTTCAAGGACAGGGGAACACTGAAGCTTTCTTT. The encoded protein is CASSLQGQGNTEAFF.

The V and J genes are TRBV7-9 and TRBJ2-7; the match to TRBD2 covers 8 bases. The length of the CDR3 is 12 residues. Germline-derived CDR1 and CDR2 are SEHNR and FQNEAQ (reference sequence). This CDR3 is CAGAGVPHEQYF. CDR3 DNA: TGTGCAGGAGCGGGGGTTCCCCACGAGCAGTACTTC.

The chain joins TRBV5-5 to TRBJ1-5, with D maybe TRBD1 (5 bases). Per the germline V gene, CDR1 is SGHKS and CDR2 is YYEKEE (reference sequence). The CDR3 contains 15 residues. Trimming pared 1 base from V and 1 base from J, leaving 9 bases between. In DNA, the CDR3 is TGTGCCAGCAGCTTGTTAACAGGAAGCAATCAGCCCCAGCATTTT. Translated: CASSLLTGSNQPQHF.

The genes are TRBV29-1 and TRBJ2-3, with 11 positions matching TRBD2. The trim removed 6 bases at V and 5 bases at J, leaving 10 bases unmatched. The germline gives CDR1 SQVTM, CDR2 ANQGSEA. This CDR3 has 15 amino acids. The CDR3 loop is CSVARLAGTLDTQYF. CDR3 bases: TGCAGCGTCGCGCGACTAGCGGGGACCTTAGATACGCAGTATTTT.

The genes are TRBV20-1 and TRBJ2-1; D is unclear. The germline V gene has CDR1 DFQATT and CDR2 SNEGSKA (reference sequence). The CDR3 loop spans 14 amino acids. The V end lost 3 bases, the J end lost 4 bases, and 13 bases lay between the germline ends. CDR3 protein: CSASLTAAYNEQFF. The CDR3 nucleotides are TGCAGTGCTAGTTTAACAGCCGCGTACAATGAGCAGTTCTTC.

The chain links TRBV9 to TRBJ2-3; TRBD2 might be the D (7 bases). This CDR3 has 20 residues. Trimming pared 0 bases from V and 0 bases from J, leaving 23 bases between. CDR1 SGDLS and CDR2 YYNGEE come from the germline V gene. DNA of the CDR3: TGTGCCAGCAGCGTAGGGAGGGTCCCGGGGGGCCCACCTAGCACAGATACGCAGTATTTT. This sequence encodes CASSVGRVPGGPPSTDTQYF.

V usage is TRBV5-1 and J usage is TRBJ1-2; D not resolved. V lost 4 bases to trimming and J lost 0 bases, with 7 bases between them. Germline assignment: CDR1 SGHRS and CDR2 YFSETQ. The CDR3 runs to 13 residues. CDR3: CASSEAPNYGYTF. CDR3 nucleotide sequence: TGCGCCAGCAGCGAGGCCCCTAACTATGGCTACACCTTC. Full variable domain (remainder filled in from reference TRBV5-1 and TRBJ1-2): KAGVTQTPRYLIKTRGQQVTLSCSPISGHRSVSWYQQTPGQGLQFLFEYFSETQRNKGNFPGRFSGRQFSNSRSEMNVSTLELGDSALYLCASSEAPNYGYTFGSGTRLTVV.

This clone has just one count. This chain links TRBV7-9 with TRBJ2-1; TRBD2 aligns across 10 bases. Germline lookup yields CDR1 SEHNR and CDR2 FQNEAQ (reference sequence). Trimming took 2 bases from V and 5 from J; bases not matched to a gene: 0. The CDR3 runs to 14 residues. The DNA for the CDR3 is TGTGCCAGCAGCTTAACTAGCGGGGACAATGAGCAGTTCTTC. Its protein product is CASSLTSGDNEQFF.

This clone was observed once. The chain couples TRBV3-1 (or the pseudogene TRBV3-2) to TRBJ1-2; possibly TRBD1 for D (5 bases). V lost 4 bases and J 4 bases, leaving 13 bases between the germline ends. Germline lookup yields CDR1 LGHDT and CDR2 YNNKEL (reference sequence). The CDR3 has 14 residues. In DNA, the CDR3 is TGTGCCAGCAGCCCGGCCGGGGGGAGCTATGGCTACACCTTC. Encoded protein: CASSPAGGSYGYTF.

The chain recombines TRBV11-2 with TRBJ1-2; D is possibly TRBD1 (5 bases). There are 14 residues in the CDR3. Per germline, CDR1 SGHAT and CDR2 FQNNGV. Trimming removed 4 bases at V and 2 bases at J, with 11 bases between. For the CDR3, the DNA is TGTGCCAGCAGCTCGGGACTATGGAACTATGGCTACACCTTC. Encoded protein: CASSSGLWNYGYTF.

V is TRBV6-5 and J is TRBJ2-2; D unclear. Germline V CDR1 and CDR2: MNHEY, SVGAGI. There are 13 residues in the CDR3. Trimming took 4 bases from V and 5 from J, leaving 8 bases between them. CDR3 protein: CASSFPGTGELFF. DNA of the CDR3: TGTGCCAGCAGTTTCCCCGGGACCGGGGAGCTGTTTTTT.

The chain recombines TRBV10-2 with TRBJ2-7, with TRBD1 matching over 9 bases. V lost 3 bases and J lost 5; bases outside the gene matches: 5. The CDR3 spans 14 residues. CDR1 is WSHSY, CDR2 SAAADI, per germline. The CDR3: CASSDGTGRHEQYF. The DNA for the CDR3 is TGCGCCAGCAGTGATGGGACAGGGCGCCACGAGCAGTACTTC.